The entry below gives a single T cell receptor beta chain sequence along with its context. In the original analysis: By means of reference gene primer amplification, nucleated cell counts were estimated. Clones were sequenced by immunoSEQ multiplex PCR, and TCRdb holds only the in-frame ones, with some missing. V and J calls plus clone size are reproduced from that table; the DNA served to infer D and trimming. This table holds approximately 240,000 clones, about 85% found once. This sample stems from a study of blood T cell repertoires in COVID-19. The overall study: In each case, the material was cDNA or gDNA derived from T cells, B-cell-depleted T cells, or PBMCs.

V was pared by 0 bases and J by 5 bases, with 10 bases of the junction left unmatched. CDR1 is SGHRS, CDR2 YFSETQ, per germline. The CDR3 sequence is 17 residues long. This clonotype was obtained from a woman under 40 with acute COVID-19. The sequenced sample consisted of PBMCs or T cells enriched from blood (not recorded which). The chain joins TRBV5-1 to TRBJ2-7; TRBD2 aligns across 11 bases. The CDR3 protein is CASSLGGTSGSTHEQYF. CDR3 in DNA: TGCGCCAGCAGCTTGGGGGGTACTAGCGGGAGTACCCACGAGCAGTACTTC.